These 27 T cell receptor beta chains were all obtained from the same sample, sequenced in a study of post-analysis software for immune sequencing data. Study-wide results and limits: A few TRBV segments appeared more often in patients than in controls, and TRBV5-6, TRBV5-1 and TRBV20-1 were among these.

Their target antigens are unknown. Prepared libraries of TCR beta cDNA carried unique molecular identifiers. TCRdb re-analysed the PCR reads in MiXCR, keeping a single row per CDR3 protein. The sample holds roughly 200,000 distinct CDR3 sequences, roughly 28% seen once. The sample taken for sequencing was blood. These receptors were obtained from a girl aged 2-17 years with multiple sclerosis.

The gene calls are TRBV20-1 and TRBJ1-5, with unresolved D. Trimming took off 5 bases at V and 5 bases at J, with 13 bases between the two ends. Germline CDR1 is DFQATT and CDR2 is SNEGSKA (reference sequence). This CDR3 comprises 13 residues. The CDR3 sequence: CSAADLRDQPQHF. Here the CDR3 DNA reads TGCAGTGCTGCGGACTTGAGGGATCAGCCCCAGCATTTT.

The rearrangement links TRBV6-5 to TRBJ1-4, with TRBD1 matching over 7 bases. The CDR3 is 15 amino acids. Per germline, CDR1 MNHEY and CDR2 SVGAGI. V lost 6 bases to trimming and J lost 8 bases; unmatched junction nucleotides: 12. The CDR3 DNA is TGTGCCAGCAGGCGAAAGACAGGGTCAGGGGAAAAACTGTTTTTT. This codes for CASRRKTGSGEKLFF.

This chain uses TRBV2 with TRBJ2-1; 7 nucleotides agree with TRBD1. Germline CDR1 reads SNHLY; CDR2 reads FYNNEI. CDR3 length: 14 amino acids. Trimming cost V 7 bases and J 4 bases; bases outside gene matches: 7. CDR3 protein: CASISVRGYNEQFF. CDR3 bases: TGTGCCAGCATTTCGGTCAGGGGGTACAATGAGCAGTTCTTC.

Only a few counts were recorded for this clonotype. For the CDR3, the DNA is TGTGCCAGCAGCAGACCGGGACAGGGGCCCTACGAGCAGTACTTC. Protein: CASSRPGQGPYEQYF. The chain joins TRBV2 to TRBJ2-7, with 10 positions matching TRBD1. The junction had 7 bases not matched to a gene; V was cut back by 6 bases and J by 2 bases. This CDR3 is built from 15 residues. Germline-derived CDR1 and CDR2 are SNHLY and FYNNEI.

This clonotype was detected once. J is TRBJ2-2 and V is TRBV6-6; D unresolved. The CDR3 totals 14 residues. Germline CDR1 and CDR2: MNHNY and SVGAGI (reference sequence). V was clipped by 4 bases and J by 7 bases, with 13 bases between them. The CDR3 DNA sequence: TGTGCCAGCAGTTCGACACCTCCTAACGGGGAGCTGTTTTTT. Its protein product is CASSSTPPNGELFF.

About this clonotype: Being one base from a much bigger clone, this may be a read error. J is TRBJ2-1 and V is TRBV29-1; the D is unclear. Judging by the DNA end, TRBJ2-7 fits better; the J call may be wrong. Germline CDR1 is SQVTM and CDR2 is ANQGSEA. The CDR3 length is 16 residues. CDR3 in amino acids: CSVESSFVGSYNEQYF. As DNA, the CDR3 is TGCAGCGTTGAGTCTTCTTTTGTTGGCTCCTACAATGAGCAGTACTTC.

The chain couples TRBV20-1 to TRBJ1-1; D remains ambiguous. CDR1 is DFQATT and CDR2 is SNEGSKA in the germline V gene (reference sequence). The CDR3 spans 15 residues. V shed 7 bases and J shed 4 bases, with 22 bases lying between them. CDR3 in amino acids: CSDPNPRRESTEAFF. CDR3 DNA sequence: TGCAGTGACCCCAACCCGAGGCGGGAGAGCACTGAAGCTTTCTTT.

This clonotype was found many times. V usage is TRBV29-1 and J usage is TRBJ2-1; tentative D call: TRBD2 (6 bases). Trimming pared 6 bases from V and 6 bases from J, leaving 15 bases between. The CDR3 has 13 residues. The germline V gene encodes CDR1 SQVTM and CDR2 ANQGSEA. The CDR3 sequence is CSVGRVLTNEQFF. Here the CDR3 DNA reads TGCAGCGTCGGGAGAGTATTGACCAATGAGCAGTTCTTC.

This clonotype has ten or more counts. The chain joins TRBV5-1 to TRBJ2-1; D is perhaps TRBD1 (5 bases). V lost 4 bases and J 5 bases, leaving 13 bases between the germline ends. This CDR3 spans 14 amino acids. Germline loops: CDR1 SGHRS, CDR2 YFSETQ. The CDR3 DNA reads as TGCGCCAGCAGCACCCAGACAGTCAACAATGAGCAGTTCTTC. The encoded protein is CASSTQTVNNEQFF.

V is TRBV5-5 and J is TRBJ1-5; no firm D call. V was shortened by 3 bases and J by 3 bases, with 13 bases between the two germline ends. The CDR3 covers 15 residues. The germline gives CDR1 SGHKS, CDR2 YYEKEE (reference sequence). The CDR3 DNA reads TGTGCCAGCAGCTCCGGCCTCAACCCCAATCAGCCCCAGCATTTT. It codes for CASSSGLNPNQPQHF.

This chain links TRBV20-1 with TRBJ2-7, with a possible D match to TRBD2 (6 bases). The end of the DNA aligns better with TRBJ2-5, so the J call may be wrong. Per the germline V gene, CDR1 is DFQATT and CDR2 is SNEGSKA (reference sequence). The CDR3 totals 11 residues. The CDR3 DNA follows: TGCAGTGCTAGGGGGGGAGAGACCCAGTACTTC. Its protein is CSARGGETQYF.

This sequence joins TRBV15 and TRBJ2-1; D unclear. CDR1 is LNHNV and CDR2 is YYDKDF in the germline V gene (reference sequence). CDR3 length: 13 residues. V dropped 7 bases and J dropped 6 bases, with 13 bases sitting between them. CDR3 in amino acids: CATNVLVLNEQFF. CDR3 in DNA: TGTGCCACCAACGTATTAGTCCTCAATGAGCAGTTCTTC. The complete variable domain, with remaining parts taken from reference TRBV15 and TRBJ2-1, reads DAMVIQNPRYQVTQFGKPVTLSCSQTLNHNVMYWYQQKSSQAPKLLFHYYDKDFNNEADTPDNFQSRRPNTSFCFLDIRSPGLGDTAMYLCATNVLVLNEQFFGPGTRLTVL.

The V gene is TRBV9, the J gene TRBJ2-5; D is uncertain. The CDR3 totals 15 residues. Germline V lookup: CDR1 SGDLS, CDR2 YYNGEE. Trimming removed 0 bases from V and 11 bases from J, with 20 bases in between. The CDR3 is CASSVVGRGSNEQYF. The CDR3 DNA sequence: TGTGCCAGCAGCGTAGTTGGCAGAGGCTCAAATGAGCAGTACTTC.

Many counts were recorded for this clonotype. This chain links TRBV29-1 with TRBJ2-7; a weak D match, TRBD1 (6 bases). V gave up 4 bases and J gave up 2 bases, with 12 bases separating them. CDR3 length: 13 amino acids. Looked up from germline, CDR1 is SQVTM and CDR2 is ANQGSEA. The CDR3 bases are TGCAGCGTTGGGGCGGCAGGGGCCTACGAGCAGTACTTC. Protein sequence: CSVGAAGAYEQYF.

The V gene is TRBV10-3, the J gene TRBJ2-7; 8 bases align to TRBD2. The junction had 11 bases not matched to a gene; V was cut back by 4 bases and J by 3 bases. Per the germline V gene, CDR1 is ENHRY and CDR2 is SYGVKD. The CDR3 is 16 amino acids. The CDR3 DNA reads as TGTGCCATCAGTGTTGGTAGCGGGGCTCGTTTCTACGAGCAGTACTTC. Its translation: CAISVGSGARFYEQYF.

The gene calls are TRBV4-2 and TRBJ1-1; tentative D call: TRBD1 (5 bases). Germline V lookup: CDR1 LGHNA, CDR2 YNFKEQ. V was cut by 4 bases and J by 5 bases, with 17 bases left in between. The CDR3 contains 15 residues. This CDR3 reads CASSLTRARVTEAFF. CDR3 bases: TGTGCCAGCAGCCTAACCAGAGCCAGGGTGACTGAAGCTTTCTTT.

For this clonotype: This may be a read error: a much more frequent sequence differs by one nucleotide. The CDR3 bases are TGCAGTGCCGTATCACGAGCGGGGTTTACAGATACGCAGTATTTT. As protein: CSAVSRAGFTDTQYF. V gene TRBV20-1 combines with J gene TRBJ2-3; 7 bases fit TRBD2. Trimming cost V 6 bases and J 3 bases; bases outside gene matches: 12. CDR3 length: 15 residues. Germline V CDR1 and CDR2: DFQATT, SNEGSKA (reference sequence).

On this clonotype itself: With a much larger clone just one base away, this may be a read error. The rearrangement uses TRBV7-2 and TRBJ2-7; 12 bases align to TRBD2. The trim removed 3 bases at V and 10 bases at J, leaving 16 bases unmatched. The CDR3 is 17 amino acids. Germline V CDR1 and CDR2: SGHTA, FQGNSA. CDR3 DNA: TGTGCCAGCAGCTTCCTTGGACTAGCGGGGAGGGGAGAGATCCAGTACTTC. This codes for CASSFLGLAGRGEIQYF.

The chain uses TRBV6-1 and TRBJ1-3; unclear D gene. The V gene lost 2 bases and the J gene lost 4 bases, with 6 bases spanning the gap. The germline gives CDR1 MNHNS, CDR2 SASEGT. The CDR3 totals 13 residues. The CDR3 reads CASSEIQGNTIYF. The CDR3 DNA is TGTGCCAGCAGTGAAATACAAGGAAACACCATATATTTT.

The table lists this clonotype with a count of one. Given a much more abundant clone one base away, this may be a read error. CDR3 residues: CSAEGEGATGEQYF. The CDR3 region has the DNA TGCAGCGCTGAGGGGGAGGGGGCAACAGGAGAGCAGTACTTC. The chain carries TRBV29-1 and TRBJ2-7; D may correspond to TRBD1 or TRBD2 (7 bases each). CDR1 is SQVTM, CDR2 ANQGSEA, per germline. This CDR3 contains 14 residues. The V and J ends lost 7 bases and 7 bases respectively, with 23 bases between them.

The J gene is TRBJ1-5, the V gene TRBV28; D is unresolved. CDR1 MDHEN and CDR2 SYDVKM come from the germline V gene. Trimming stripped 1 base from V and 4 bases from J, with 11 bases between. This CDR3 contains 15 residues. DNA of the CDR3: TGTGCCAGCAGTTTATATCTTGGCAAGAATCAGCCCCAGCATTTT. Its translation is CASSLYLGKNQPQHF. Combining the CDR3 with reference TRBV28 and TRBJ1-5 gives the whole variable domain DVKVTQSSRYLVKRTGEKVFLECVQDMDHENMFWYRQDPGLGLRLIYFSYDVKMKEKGDIPEGYSVSREKKERFSLILESASTNQTSMYLCASSLYLGKNQPQHFGDGTRLSIL.

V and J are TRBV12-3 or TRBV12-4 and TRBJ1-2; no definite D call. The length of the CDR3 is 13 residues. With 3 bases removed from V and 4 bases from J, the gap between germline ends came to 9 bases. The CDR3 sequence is CASSFEGCYGYTF. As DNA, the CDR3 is TGTGCCAGCAGTTTTGAAGGATGCTATGGCTACACCTTC.

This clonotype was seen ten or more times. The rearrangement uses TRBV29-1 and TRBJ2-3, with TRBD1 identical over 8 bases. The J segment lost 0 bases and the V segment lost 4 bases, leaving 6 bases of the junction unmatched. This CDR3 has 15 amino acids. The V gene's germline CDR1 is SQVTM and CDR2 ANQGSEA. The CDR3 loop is CSVGQGALSTDTQYF. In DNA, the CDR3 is TGCAGCGTTGGCCAGGGGGCACTTAGCACAGATACGCAGTATTTT.

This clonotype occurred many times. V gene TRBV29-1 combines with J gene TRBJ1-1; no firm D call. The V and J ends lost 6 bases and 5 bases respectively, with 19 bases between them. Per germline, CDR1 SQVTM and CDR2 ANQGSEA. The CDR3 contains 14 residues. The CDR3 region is CSVLHLNTDTEAFF. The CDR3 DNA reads TGCAGCGTCTTACACCTGAACACTGATACTGAAGCTTTCTTT.

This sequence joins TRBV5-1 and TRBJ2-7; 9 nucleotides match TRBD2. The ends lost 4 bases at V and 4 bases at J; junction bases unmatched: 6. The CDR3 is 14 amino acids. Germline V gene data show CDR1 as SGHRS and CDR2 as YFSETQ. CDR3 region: CASSASGRPYEQYF. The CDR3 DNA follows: TGCGCCAGCAGCGCCAGCGGGAGGCCGTACGAGCAGTACTTC.

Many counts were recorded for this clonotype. DNA for the CDR3: TGTGCCAGCAGCCCCCTTCTAGCGGGGGGGCCTAGTGAGCAGTTCTTC. Translating it yields CASSPLLAGGPSEQFF. The chain uses TRBV7-2 and TRBJ2-1, with 12 bases lining up with TRBD2. Trimming cost V 5 bases and J 9 bases; bases outside gene matches: 11. The length of the CDR3 is 16 residues. From germline, CDR1 is SGHTA and CDR2 FQGNSA.

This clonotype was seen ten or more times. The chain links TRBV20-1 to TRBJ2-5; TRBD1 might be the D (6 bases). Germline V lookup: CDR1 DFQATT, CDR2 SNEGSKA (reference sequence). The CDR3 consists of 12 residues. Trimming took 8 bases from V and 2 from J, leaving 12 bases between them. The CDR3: CSKGVGQETQYF. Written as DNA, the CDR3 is TGCAGTAAGGGGGTAGGGCAAGAGACCCAGTACTTC.